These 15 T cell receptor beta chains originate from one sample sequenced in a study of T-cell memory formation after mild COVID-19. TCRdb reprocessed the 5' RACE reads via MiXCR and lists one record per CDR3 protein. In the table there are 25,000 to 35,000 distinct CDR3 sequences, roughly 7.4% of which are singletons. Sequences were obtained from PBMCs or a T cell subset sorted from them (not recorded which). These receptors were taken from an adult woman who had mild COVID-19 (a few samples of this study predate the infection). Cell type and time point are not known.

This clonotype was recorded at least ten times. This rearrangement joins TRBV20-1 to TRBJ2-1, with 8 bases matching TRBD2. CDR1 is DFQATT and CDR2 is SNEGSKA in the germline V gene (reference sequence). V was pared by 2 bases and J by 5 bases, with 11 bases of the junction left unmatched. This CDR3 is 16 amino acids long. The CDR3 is CSARLLLAGGHNEQFF. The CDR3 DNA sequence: TGCAGTGCTAGACTCCTGCTAGCGGGCGGACACAATGAGCAGTTCTTC.

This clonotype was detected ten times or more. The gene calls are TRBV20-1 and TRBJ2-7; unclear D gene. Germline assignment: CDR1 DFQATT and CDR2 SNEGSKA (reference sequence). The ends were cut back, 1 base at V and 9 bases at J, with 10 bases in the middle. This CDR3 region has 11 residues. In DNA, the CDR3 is TGCAGTGCTAGAGCAAAGGACCTGCAGTACTTC. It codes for CSARAKDLQYF.

CDR3 coding DNA: TGTGCCAGCAATAGGGTGGAGACCCAGTACTTC. Its translation: CASNRVETQYF. The chain employs TRBV7-9 and TRBJ2-5; no firm D call. Germline CDR1 is SEHNR and CDR2 is FQNEAQ (reference sequence). With 7 bases removed from V and 5 bases from J, the gap between germline ends came to 8 bases. The CDR3 is 11 residues long.

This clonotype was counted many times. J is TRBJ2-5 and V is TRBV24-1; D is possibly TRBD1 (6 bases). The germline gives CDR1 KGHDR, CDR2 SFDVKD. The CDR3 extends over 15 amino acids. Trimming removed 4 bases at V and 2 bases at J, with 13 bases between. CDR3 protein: CATSERTAPQETQYF. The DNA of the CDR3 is TGTGCCACCAGTGAGCGGACAGCCCCGCAAGAGACCCAGTACTTC.

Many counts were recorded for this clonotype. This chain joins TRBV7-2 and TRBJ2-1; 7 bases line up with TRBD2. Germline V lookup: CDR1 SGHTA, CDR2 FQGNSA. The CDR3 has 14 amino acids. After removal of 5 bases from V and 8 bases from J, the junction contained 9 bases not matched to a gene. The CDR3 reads CASSRSGFQDEQFF. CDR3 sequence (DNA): TGTGCCAGCAGCCGTAGCGGGTTCCAGGATGAGCAGTTCTTC. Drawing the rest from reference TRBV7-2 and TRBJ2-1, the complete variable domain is GAGVSQSPSNKVTEKGKDVELRCDPISGHTALYWYRQSLGQGLEFLIYFQGNSAPDKSGLPSDRFSAERTGGSVSTLTIQRTQQEDSAVYLCASSRSGFQDEQFFGPGTRLTVL.

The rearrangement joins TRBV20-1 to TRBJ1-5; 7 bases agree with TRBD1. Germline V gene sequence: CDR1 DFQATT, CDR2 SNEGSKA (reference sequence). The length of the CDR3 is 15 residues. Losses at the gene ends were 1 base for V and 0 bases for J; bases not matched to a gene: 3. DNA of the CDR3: TGCAGTGCTAGAGGGGGACAGAGTAGCAATCAGCCCCAGCATTTT. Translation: CSARGGQSSNQPQHF.

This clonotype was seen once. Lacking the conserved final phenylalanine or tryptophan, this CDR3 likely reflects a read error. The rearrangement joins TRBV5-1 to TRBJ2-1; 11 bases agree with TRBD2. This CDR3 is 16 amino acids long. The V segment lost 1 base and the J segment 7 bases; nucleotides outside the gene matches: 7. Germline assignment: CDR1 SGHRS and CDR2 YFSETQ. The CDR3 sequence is CASSLPSGRTWNEQFL. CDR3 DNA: TGCGCCAGCAGCTTGCCTAGCGGGAGGACCTGGAATGAGCAGTTCTTA.

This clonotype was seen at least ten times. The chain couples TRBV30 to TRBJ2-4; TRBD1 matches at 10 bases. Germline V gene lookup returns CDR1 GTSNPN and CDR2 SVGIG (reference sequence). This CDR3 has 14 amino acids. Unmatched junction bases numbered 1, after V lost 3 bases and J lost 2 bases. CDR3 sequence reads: CAWRDRGTKNIQYF. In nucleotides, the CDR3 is TGTGCCTGGAGGGACAGGGGGACCAAAAACATTCAGTACTTC.

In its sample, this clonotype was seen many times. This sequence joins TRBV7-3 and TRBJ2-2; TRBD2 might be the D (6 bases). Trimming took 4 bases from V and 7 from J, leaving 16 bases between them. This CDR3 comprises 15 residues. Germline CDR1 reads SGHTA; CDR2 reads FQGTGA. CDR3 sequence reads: CASSYRLGGIGELFF. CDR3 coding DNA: TGTGCCAGCAGCTACAGACTAGGAGGGATCGGGGAGCTGTTTTTT.

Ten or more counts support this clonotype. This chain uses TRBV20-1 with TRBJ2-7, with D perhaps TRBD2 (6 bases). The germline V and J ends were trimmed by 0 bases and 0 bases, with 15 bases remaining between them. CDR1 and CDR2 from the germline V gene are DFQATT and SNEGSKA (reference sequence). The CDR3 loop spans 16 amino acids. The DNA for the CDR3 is TGCAGTGCTAGAGATTTGGGCGGGACCAGCTCCTACGAGCAGTACTTC. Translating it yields CSARDLGGTSSYEQYF.

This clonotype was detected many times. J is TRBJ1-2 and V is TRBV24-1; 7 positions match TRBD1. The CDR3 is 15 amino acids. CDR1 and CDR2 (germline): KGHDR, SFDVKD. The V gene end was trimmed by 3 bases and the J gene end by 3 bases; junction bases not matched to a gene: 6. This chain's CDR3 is CATSDNRGLDYGYTF. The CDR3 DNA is TGTGCCACCAGTGATAACAGGGGTCTCGACTATGGCTACACCTTC.

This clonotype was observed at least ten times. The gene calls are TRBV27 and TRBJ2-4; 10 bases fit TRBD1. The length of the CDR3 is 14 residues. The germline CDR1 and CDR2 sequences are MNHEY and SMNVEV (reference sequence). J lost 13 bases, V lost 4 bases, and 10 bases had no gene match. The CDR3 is CASSSTGGASNQYF. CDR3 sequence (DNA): TGTGCCAGCAGTTCGACAGGGGGCGCGTCTAACCAGTACTTC.

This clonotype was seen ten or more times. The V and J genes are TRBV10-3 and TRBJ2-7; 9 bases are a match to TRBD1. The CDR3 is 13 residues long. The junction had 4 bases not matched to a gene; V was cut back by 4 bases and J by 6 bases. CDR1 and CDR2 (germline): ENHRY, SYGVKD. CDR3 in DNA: TGTGCCATCAGTGGTGGGACAGGGACCGAGCAGTACTTC. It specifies CAISGGTGTEQYF.

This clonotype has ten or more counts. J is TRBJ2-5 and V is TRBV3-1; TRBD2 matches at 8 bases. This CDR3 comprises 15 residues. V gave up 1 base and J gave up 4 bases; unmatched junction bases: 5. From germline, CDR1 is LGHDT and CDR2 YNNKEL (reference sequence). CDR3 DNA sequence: TGTGCCAGCAGCCAAGGGGTTAGCGGGGTAGAGACCCAGTACTTC. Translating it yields CASSQGVSGVETQYF.

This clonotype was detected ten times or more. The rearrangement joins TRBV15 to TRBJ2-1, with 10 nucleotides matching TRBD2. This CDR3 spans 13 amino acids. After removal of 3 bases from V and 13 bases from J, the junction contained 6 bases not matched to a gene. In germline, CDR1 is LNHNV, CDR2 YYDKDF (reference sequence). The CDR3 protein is CATSSSSGRPQFF. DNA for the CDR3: TGTGCCACCAGCAGTTCTAGCGGGAGACCCCAGTTCTTC.